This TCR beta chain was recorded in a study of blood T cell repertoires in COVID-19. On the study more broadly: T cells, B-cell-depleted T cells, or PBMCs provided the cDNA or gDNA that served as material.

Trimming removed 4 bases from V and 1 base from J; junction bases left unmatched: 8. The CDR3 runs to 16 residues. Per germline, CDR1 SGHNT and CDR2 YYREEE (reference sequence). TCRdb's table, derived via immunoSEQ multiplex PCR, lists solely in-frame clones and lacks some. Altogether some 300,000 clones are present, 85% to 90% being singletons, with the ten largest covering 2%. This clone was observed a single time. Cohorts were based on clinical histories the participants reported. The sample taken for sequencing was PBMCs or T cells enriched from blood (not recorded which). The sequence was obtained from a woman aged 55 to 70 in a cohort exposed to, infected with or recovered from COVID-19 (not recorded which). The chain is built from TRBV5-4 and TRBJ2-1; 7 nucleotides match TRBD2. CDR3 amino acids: CASSPGRTVSYNEQFF. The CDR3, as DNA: TGTGCCAGCAGCCCCGGGAGGACCGTATCCTACAATGAGCAGTTCTTC.